This TCR beta chain was identified during a study of blood T cell repertoires in COVID-19. Measured with immunoSEQ multiplex PCR; TCRdb has only the in-frame clones, and not every one. The sample lists 200,000 to 300,000 clones, about 68% occurring once. Trimming removed 6 bases from V and 6 bases from J, with 14 bases in between. The CDR3 runs to 14 residues. Looked up from germline, CDR1 is KGHSH and CDR2 is LQKENI. This sequence joins TRBV18 and TRBJ1-4; the D gene is possibly TRBD1 (6 bases). The source of this sequence is a woman of 80 years or more with acute or convalescent COVID-19. The sequenced material came from peripheral blood. CDR3 sequence: CASSLKAGDEKLFF. The DNA for the CDR3 is TGTGCCAGCTCCCTGAAGGCAGGGGATGAAAAACTGTTTTTT. The full variable domain, rest sourced from reference TRBV18 and TRBJ1-4, is NAGVMQNPRHLVRRRGQEARLRCSPMKGHSHVYWYRQLPEEGLKFMVYLQKENIIDESGMPKERFSAEFPKEGPSILRIQQVVRGDSAAYFCASSLKAGDEKLFFGSGTQLSVL.